This is a list of T cell receptor beta chains from one sample in a study of blood T cell repertoires in COVID-19. Clones were sequenced by immunoSEQ multiplex PCR, and TCRdb holds only the in-frame ones, with some missing. The repertoire holds about 29,000 clones, approximately 83% seen once, with about 29% in the top ten. The sequencing sample was made of peripheral blood. These receptors were collected from a woman aged 80 or over with COVID-19, enrolled during active disease. The CDR3 runs from the conserved cysteine through the conserved F or W. The D gene is left open where the match is weak. The size field is filled for only some rows; it gives once, few, many or a size class.

TRBJ1-2	-	-	TRBV7-2	CASSRTGQRINYGYTF	TGTGCCAGCAGCCGCACTGGGCAAAGAATTAACTATGGCTACACCTTC
TRBJ1-2	-	TRBD1	TRBV19	CASSLGQVALYGYTF	TGTGCCAGTAGTTTAGGACAGGTTGCGCTCTATGGCTACACCTTC
TRBJ1-4	-	TRBD1	TRBV5-6	CASQTGGRRTHEKLFF	TGTGCCAGCCAGACAGGGGGCCGCAGGACCCATGAAAAACTGTTTTTT
TRBJ1-1	-	TRBD1	TRBV6-6	CASSYSGTGRNTEAFF	TGTGCCAGCAGTTACTCCGGGACAGGGAGGAACACTGAAGCTTTCTTT
TRBJ2-7	once	TRBD1	TRBV2	CASSVTGGRTYEQYF	TGTGCCAGCAGTGTGACAGGGGGAAGGACCTACGAGCAGTACTTC
TRBJ2-3	-	TRBD2	TRBV5-6	CASNRLAGGIGTDTQYF	TGTGCCAGCAACAGACTAGCGGGGGGTATTGGCACAGATACGCAGTATTTT
TRBJ2-1	-	TRBD1	TRBV19	CASSTHYRGRRGPNNEQFF	TGTGCCAGTAGTACGCACTACAGGGGGCGGCGGGGACCAAACAATGAGCAGTTCTTC
TRBJ2-3	-	-	TRBV4-2	CASSQGRVRRGFDTQYF	TGTGCCAGCAGCCAAGGGAGAGTTAGGCGGGGTTTCGATACGCAGTATTTT
TRBJ2-1	once	-	TRBV5-1	CASSHGDTRTHNEQFF	TGCGCCAGCAGCCACGGGGACACCCGCACCCACAATGAGCAGTTCTTC
TRBJ1-1	few	-	TRBV5-6	CASSSSVRVNTEAFF	TGTGCCAGCAGCTCCTCCGTGCGGGTGAACACTGAAGCTTTCTTT
TRBJ2-2	-	-	TRBV7-3	CASSPQGMGGLFF	TGTGCCAGCAGCCCCCAGGGGATGGGTGGGCTGTTTTTT
TRBJ1-1	-	-	TRBV27	CASSFSTVNTEAFF	TGTGCCAGCAGTTTCTCAACAGTGAACACTGAAGCTTTCTTT
TRBJ1-1	-	-	TRBV2	CATSSSRTEAFF	TGTGCCACCTCCTCCAGTCGCACTGAAGCTTTCTTT
TRBJ2-5	-	TRBD2	TRBV5-1	CASRSGRGEETQYF	TGCGCCAGCAGATCCGGGAGGGGGGAAGAGACCCAGTACTTC
TRBJ2-5	-	TRBD2	TRBV3-1/TRBV3-2	CASSLQRGMAETQYF	TGTGCCAGCAGCCTTCAGCGGGGGATGGCAGAGACCCAGTACTTC